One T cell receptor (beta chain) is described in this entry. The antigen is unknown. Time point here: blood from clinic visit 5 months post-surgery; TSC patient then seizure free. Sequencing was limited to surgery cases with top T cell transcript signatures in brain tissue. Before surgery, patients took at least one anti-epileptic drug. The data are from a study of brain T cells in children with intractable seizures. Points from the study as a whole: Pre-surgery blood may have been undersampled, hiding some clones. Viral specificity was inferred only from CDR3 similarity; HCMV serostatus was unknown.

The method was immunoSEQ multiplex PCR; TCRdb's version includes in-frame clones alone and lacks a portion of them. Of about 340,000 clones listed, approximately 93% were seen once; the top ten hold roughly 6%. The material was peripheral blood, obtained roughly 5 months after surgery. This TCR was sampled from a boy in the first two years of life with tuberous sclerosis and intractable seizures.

The CDR3 DNA reads as TGTGCCAGCAGCTTAGTGGCAGGGAGAATGGACACTGAAGCTTTCTTT. Translation gives CASSLVAGRMDTEAFF. The genes are TRBV13 and TRBJ1-1, with D possibly being TRBD1 (5 bases). Trimming removed 1 base from V and 3 bases from J, with 15 bases in between. Germline V gene data show CDR1 as PRHDT and CDR2 as FYEKMQ (reference sequence). This CDR3 region has 16 residues.